Given below is one T cell receptor beta chain in context. The antigen this receptor binds is unknown. Base-call qualities are not available, and no considerably larger clone is one nucleotide away. The data derive from a study of blood T cell repertoires in COVID-19 (dated by TCRdb to the early 2020s). Notes on the research overall: The collaborator samples originated in the United States, Italy and Spain and spanned the acute and convalescent phases of COVID-19. The dataset comprised deeply sampled blood TCRbeta repertoires from subjects exposed to, actively infected with, or recovered from COVID-19. A freely available public database, intended as a resource for researchers studying the immune response to SARS-CoV-2, is where the repertoires were released. Nearly every sample came with metadata listing a de-identified subject ID, COVID-19 status, age in years and sex. Where HLA class I and class II types were available, the types were taken from metadata supplied by the sample provider, not from assay-based typing. Samples came from the ongoing ImmuneRACE study (first 160 participants) plus 1,254 subjects from 6 global collaborators. The material from the prospective study consisted of cDNA or gDNA derived from T cells, B-cell-depleted T cells, or PBMCs.

One collaborating source in Seattle enrolled patients while the patients were actively infected and followed the patients over time throughout the course of disease. Collaborating institutions collected whole blood in K2EDTA tubes following their own protocols. For TCRbeta analysis, collaborators shipped samples as frozen whole blood, isolated PBMCs, or DNA extracted from either of those sample types. On the study overall, not on this receptor specifically: How much clinical and demographic metadata was included differed by source and by participant, and the metadata was provided uncurated.

CDR1 and CDR2 are read off the germline V gene (reference sequence) as LNHDA and SQIVND. The CDR3, cysteine through phenylalanine, is 12 amino acids long. The kept DNA is CDR3 alone, 36 bases in frame from the first base. The germline ends are 7 bases apart after V is trimmed by 4 bases and J by 6 bases. TCRbeta CDR3 regions were amplified from genomic DNA using the immunoSEQ Assay, a bias-controlled multiplex PCR. In the source study's methods: The number of nucleated cells in each sample was estimated from the amplification of reference gene primers within the assay. To quantify the absolute abundance of each unique TCRbeta CDR3 rearrangement, sequence reads were collapsed and filtered. For each sample, productive Simpson clonality was calculated as the square root of Simpson's diversity index over productive rearrangements. What TCRdb holds here is the immuneACCESS table cut down to in-frame rearrangements. Part of the clones is not present; checked against another copy, under half of the missing clones reflect an unresolved V gene, and the others are unexplained. That table is the source of V, J and clone size, and D and trimming were worked out from the DNA. The table for this sample lists about 180,000 clones; about four fifths of them were counted only once. Clones ranked in the top ten supply roughly 7.5% of the sample.

The chain uses TRBV19 and TRBJ2-1, with no confidently assigned D gene. The TCR was taken from a woman in her sixties or seventies with COVID-19, enrolled during active disease. The material sequenced was peripheral blood. The CDR3 region has the sequence CASSSLPNEQFF. Read as DNA, the sequence is TGTGCCAGTAGTAGTCTTCCCAATGAGCAGTTCTTC.